This record looks at one T cell receptor (beta chain) sequence and its context. Its cognate antigen is unknown. A multiplex PCR was run with 60 Vbeta primers and 13 Jbeta primers. Data came from immunoSEQ multiplex PCR; TCRdb stores just in-frame clones and leaves some out. This repertoire shows about 120,000 clones, just under 75% found once; its top ten account for 2% to 2.5%. This sample was taken from a study of cytomegalovirus exposure and HLA in healthy donors. Study-wide context: Falling in the Caucasian-associated ancestry cluster were 81% of about 400 genotyped donors.

Study outcomes and limitations: The listing of some 170 TCR beta chains classed them as cytomegalovirus-associated. Near-uniform donor sequencing depth was presumed by presence/absence analyses.

This donor has no recorded CMV serostatus. Trimming left V 4 bases short and J 5 bases short, with 7 bases between. The CDR3 totals 13 residues. Germline V lookup: CDR1 SGHRS, CDR2 YFSETQ. The sample comprised PBMCs. This chain connects TRBV5-1 to TRBJ1-6; D not certain. This TCR was recovered from a human donor in good health. CDR3 loop: CASSRSNNSPLHF. CDR3 nucleotides: TGCGCCAGCAGCCGATCTAATAATTCACCCCTCCACTTT. The whole variable domain, remainder taken from reference TRBV5-1 and TRBJ1-6, is KAGVTQTPRYLIKTRGQQVTLSCSPISGHRSVSWYQQTPGQGLQFLFEYFSETQRNKGNFPGRFSGRQFSNSRSEMNVSTLELGDSALYLCASSRSNNSPLHFGNGTRLTVT.